These 13 T cell receptor beta chains came from one sample sequenced in a study of early T cells in non-severe SARS-CoV-2 infection. From the 5' RACE reads, TCRdb called clonotypes with MiXCR, one entry per CDR3 protein. The data hold more than 85,000 distinct CDR3 sequences, with around 13% observed a single time. Sequenced: whole blood. The receptors stem from an adult who was a healthcare worker with PCR-confirmed SARS-CoV-2 infection or an uninfected control (not recorded which).

This clonotype was seen many times. V usage is TRBV6-6 and J usage is TRBJ2-3, with D possibly TRBD1 on 5 matching bases. The CDR3 consists of 15 residues. The V gene lost 5 bases and the J gene lost 3 bases, with 15 bases spanning the gap. Germline-derived CDR1 and CDR2 are MNHNY and SVGAGI (reference sequence). The CDR3 is CASSPQGMGTDTQYF. The CDR3 region has the DNA TGTGCCAGCAGTCCCCAGGGAATGGGTACAGATACGCAGTATTTT.

This clonotype has ten or more counts. This sequence joins TRBV4-1 and TRBJ2-3; 11 positions match TRBD2. With V trimmed by 4 bases and J by 1 base, 4 bases remained unmatched. Germline CDR1 MGHRA, CDR2 YSYEKL. The CDR3 is made up of 16 amino acids. Here the CDR3 DNA reads TGCGCCAGCAGCCGGACGACTAGCGGGGGCACAGATACGCAGTATTTT. It yields the protein CASSRTTSGGTDTQYF.

V and J are TRBV7-8 and TRBJ2-1; weak D call: TRBD2 (6 bases). In germline, CDR1 is SGHVS, CDR2 FQNEAQ. CDR3 length: 12 amino acids. The V end was cut by 5 bases, the J end by 8 bases, with 10 bases between. CDR3 sequence (DNA): TGTGCCAGCAGCGTGGAGGGGCATGAGCAGTTCTTC. Translated: CASSVEGHEQFF.

This clonotype was recorded many times. The chain uses TRBV11-2 and TRBJ2-7, with D unclear. The germline CDR1 and CDR2 sequences are SGHAT and FQNNGV. V dropped 5 bases and J dropped 2 bases, with 7 bases sitting between them. The CDR3 runs 12 residues. CDR3 nucleotide sequence: TGTGCCAGCAGCCGGGCCGCCTACGAGCAGTACTTC. Its protein is CASSRAAYEQYF. Full variable domain (missing parts from reference TRBV11-2 and TRBJ2-7): EAGVAQSPRYKIIEKRQSVAFWCNPISGHATLYWYQQILGQGPKLLIQFQNNGVVDDSQLPKDRFSAERLKGVDSTLKIQPAKLEDSAVYLCASSRAAYEQYFGPGTRLTVT.

This clonotype was recorded many times. J is TRBJ1-5 and V is TRBV5-1, with TRBD1 identical over 7 bases. Trimming removed 10 bases from V and 8 bases from J; junction bases left unmatched: 15. Germline V gene lookup returns CDR1 SGHRS and CDR2 YFSETQ. The CDR3 totals 14 residues. CDR3 bases: TGCGCCGGAGACATGAAAGACAGGGATAAGCCCCAGCATTTT. This codes for CAGDMKDRDKPQHF.

The J gene is TRBJ1-5, the V gene TRBV9, with 8 bases identical to TRBD1. This CDR3 has 14 residues. Trimming cost V 2 bases and J 5 bases; bases outside gene matches: 3. The germline V gene has CDR1 SGDLS and CDR2 YYNGEE. The CDR3 nucleotides are TGTGCCAGCAGCGTTGGGACAGGCGATCAGCCCCAGCATTTT. Translation: CASSVGTGDQPQHF. Full variable domain (rest looked up from reference TRBV9 and TRBJ1-5): DSGVTQTPKHLITATGQRVTLRCSPRSGDLSVYWYQQSLDQGLQFLIQYYNGEERAKGNILERFSAQQFPDLHSELNLSSLELGDSALYFCASSVGTGDQPQHFGDGTRLSIL.

This clonotype came up many times. V is TRBV6-2 or TRBV6-3 and J is TRBJ1-2; D gene ambiguous. This CDR3 is built from 12 residues. V dropped 2 bases and J dropped 2 bases, with 3 bases sitting between them. Germline CDR1 is MNHEY and CDR2 is SVGEGT. The CDR3 here is CASSYGNYGYTF. DNA of the CDR3: TGTGCCAGCAGTTACGGGAACTATGGCTACACCTTC.

J is TRBJ1-1 and V is TRBV10-3; D not resolved. Germline CDR1 reads ENHRY; CDR2 reads SYGVKD. The CDR3 extends over 14 amino acids. V shed 1 base and J shed 5 bases, with 11 bases lying between them. The CDR3 region has the DNA TGTGCCATCAGTGAGTGGCGAGGGAGGACTGAAGCTTTCTTT. Amino acids: CAISEWRGRTEAFF.

Only a few counts were recorded for this clonotype. This rearrangement joins TRBV7-2 to TRBJ2-7; D is perhaps TRBD1 (6 bases). Trimming left V 3 bases short and J 6 bases short, with 15 bases between. The CDR3 is 14 residues long. The germline V gene encodes CDR1 SGHTA and CDR2 FQGNSA. The CDR3 sequence: CASSFQGFASEQYF. The CDR3, as DNA: TGTGCCAGCAGCTTCCAGGGGTTCGCAAGCGAGCAGTACTTC. The full variable domain, its missing parts supplied by reference TRBV7-2 and TRBJ2-7, is GAGVSQSPSNKVTEKGKDVELRCDPISGHTALYWYRQSLGQGLEFLIYFQGNSAPDKSGLPSDRFSAERTGGSVSTLTIQRTQQEDSAVYLCASSFQGFASEQYFGPGTRLTVT.

This clonotype was recorded a few times. The chain recombines TRBV15 with TRBJ2-1; TRBD2 is a possible D gene (5 bases). V shed 0 bases and J shed 4 bases, with 10 bases lying between them. Germline V lookup: CDR1 LNHNV, CDR2 YYDKDF (reference sequence). The CDR3 length is 15 residues. The CDR3 DNA reads TGTGCCACCAGCAGAGAGGGAGACGGATACAATGAGCAGTTCTTC. Its translation: CATSREGDGYNEQFF.

At least ten counts were recorded for this clonotype. This chain joins TRBV27 and TRBJ2-1; TRBD2 is a possible D gene (5 bases). The CDR3 covers 14 residues. CDR1 and CDR2 from the germline V gene are MNHEY and SMNVEV (reference sequence). Trimming pared 8 bases from V and 8 bases from J, leaving 19 bases between. CDR3 DNA sequence: TGTGCCAGCGGTAAGGACTCTCCGTTAGATGAGCAGTTCTTC. Translating it yields CASGKDSPLDEQFF.

This clonotype was seen many times. The chain has TRBV6-1 and TRBJ2-1; 8 bases fit TRBD2. V was clipped by 4 bases and J by 9 bases; unmatched bases: 8. The CDR3 covers 14 residues. In germline, CDR1 is MNHNS, CDR2 SASEGT. The CDR3 protein is CASSGTSPPAEQFF. The CDR3 coding sequence is TGTGCCAGCAGTGGGACTAGCCCGCCGGCTGAGCAGTTCTTC.

The sample holds many counts of this clonotype. This chain connects TRBV27 to TRBJ2-1; 7 nucleotides line up with TRBD1. This CDR3 has 14 amino acids. Germline V CDR1 and CDR2: MNHEY, SMNVEV (reference sequence). Losses at the gene ends were 6 bases for V and 0 bases for J; bases not matched to a gene: 2. CDR3 DNA: TGTGCCAGCAGCCGACAGGGCTCCTACAATGAGCAGTTCTTC. It translates to CASSRQGSYNEQFF.